Listed here are 23 T cell receptor beta chains from one sample, sequenced in a study of somatic mutations in cytotoxic T cells in rheumatoid arthritis. This table comes from immunoSEQ multiplex PCR, and its TCRdb copy is limited to in-frame clones, with some not included. The sample yields more than 10,000 clones, around 75% seen once. The sample comprised CD8+ T cells sorted from blood. The receptors here all came from a man in his 60s in good health.

The J gene is TRBJ2-7, the V gene TRBV7-9, with D perhaps matching TRBD1 (6 bases). V lost 5 bases and J lost 4, with 9 bases in between. There are 12 residues in the CDR3. Germline lookup yields CDR1 SEHNR and CDR2 FQNEAQ (reference sequence). The CDR3: CASSHRVYEQYF. The CDR3 DNA is TGTGCCAGCAGCCACAGGGTTTACGAGCAGTACTTC. The full variable domain, completed using reference TRBV7-9 and TRBJ2-7, is DTGVSQNPRHKITKRGQNVTFRCDPISEHNRLYWYRQTLGQGPEFLTYFQNEAQLEKSRLLSDRFSAERPKGSFSTLEIQRTEQGDSAMYLCASSHRVYEQYFGPGTRLTVT.

This sequence joins TRBV9 and TRBJ1-2, with D uncertain. V was cut by 3 bases and J by 7 bases, with 7 bases left in between. CDR1 is SGDLS and CDR2 is YYNGEE in the germline V gene. The CDR3 covers 11 residues. The CDR3 region is CASSALGGYTF. The CDR3 DNA reads as TGTGCCAGCAGCGCGCTGGGTGGCTACACCTTC. The variable domain in full, completed from reference TRBV9 and TRBJ1-2, reads DSGVTQTPKHLITATGQRVTLRCSPRSGDLSVYWYQQSLDQGLQFLIQYYNGEERAKGNILERFSAQQFPDLHSELNLSSLELGDSALYFCASSALGGYTFGSGTRLTVV.

The chain couples TRBV6-6 to TRBJ1-6; 7 nucleotides align to TRBD1. The CDR3 is 14 amino acids. The V gene's germline CDR1 is MNHNY and CDR2 SVGAGI (reference sequence). With V trimmed by 6 bases and J by 7 bases, 6 bases remained unmatched. CDR3 bases: TGTGCCAGCAGGCCAAACAGGGGAAATTCACCCCTCCACTTT. Encoded protein: CASRPNRGNSPLHF.

This clone has just a few counts. The chain is built from TRBV25-1 and TRBJ1-6; 8 bases line up with TRBD1. With V trimmed by 6 bases and J by 8 bases, 6 bases remained unmatched. Germline CDR1 is MGHDK and CDR2 is SYGVNS. This CDR3 contains 14 residues. The CDR3 nucleotides read TGTGCCAGCAGACGACAGGGGACGGATTCACCCCTCCACTTT. This translates into CASRRQGTDSPLHF.

The chain employs TRBV27 and TRBJ2-1, with 7 bases fitting TRBD1. Germline V gene lookup returns CDR1 MNHEY and CDR2 SMNVEV (reference sequence). The length of the CDR3 is 13 residues. With V trimmed by 2 bases and J by 7 bases, 2 bases remained unmatched. The CDR3 DNA reads as TGTGCCAGCAGTTTAACAGGGGTTAATGAGCAGTTCTTC. This gives the protein CASSLTGVNEQFF.

V usage is TRBV7-3 and J usage is TRBJ1-6; 8 bases fit TRBD1. Germline CDR1 is SGHTA and CDR2 is FQGTGA. The CDR3 sequence is 14 residues long. V was clipped by 2 bases and J by 8 bases; unmatched bases: 2. The CDR3, as DNA: TGTGCCAGCAGCTTAGGGACAGGAGATTCACCCCTCCACTTT. Residues: CASSLGTGDSPLHF.

The chain has TRBV9 and TRBJ2-2; 8 positions agree with TRBD1. Germline V gene lookup returns CDR1 SGDLS and CDR2 YYNGEE. With V trimmed by 4 bases and J by 7 bases, 9 bases remained unmatched. This CDR3 has 15 residues. The CDR3 DNA is TGTGCCAGCAGCCTCCGGACAGGGCAGGGCGGGGAGCTGTTTTTT. It translates to CASSLRTGQGGELFF.

The chain has TRBV6-1 and TRBJ2-7, with 10 positions matching TRBD1. Germline CDR1 MNHNS, CDR2 SASEGT. There are 15 residues in the CDR3. J gave up 3 bases and V 4 bases, and 6 bases lay outside the gene matches. The CDR3 here is CASSAGTGAFYEQYF. In DNA, the CDR3 is TGTGCCAGCAGTGCCGGGACAGGGGCTTTCTACGAGCAGTACTTC.

This clone was observed once. V and J are TRBV7-3 and TRBJ2-3; 14 bases are shared with TRBD2. J lost 2 bases, V lost 5 bases, and 6 bases had no gene match. The CDR3 runs 17 residues. Germline CDR1 reads SGHTA; CDR2 reads FQGTGA. Written as DNA, the CDR3 is TGTGCCAGCAGCCCGGGACTAGCGGGGGAGTTCACAGATACGCAGTATTTT. Protein sequence: CASSPGLAGEFTDTQYF.

This sequence joins TRBV5-5 and TRBJ1-1, with 8 bases that match TRBD1. The ends lost 4 bases at V and 4 bases at J; junction bases unmatched: 12. This CDR3 has 16 amino acids. Germline V gene lookup returns CDR1 SGHKS and CDR2 YYEKEE (reference sequence). The CDR3 DNA reads TGTGCCAGCAGCCCCCAGACAGGGGTCGGGGCCACTGAAGCTTTCTTT. Encoded protein: CASSPQTGVGATEAFF. The full variable domain, with the rest looked up from reference TRBV5-5 and TRBJ1-1, is DAGVTQSPTHLIKTRGQQVTLRCSPISGHKSVSWYQQVLGQGPQFIFQYYEKEERGRGNFPDRFSARQFPNYSSELNVNALLLGDSALYLCASSPQTGVGATEAFFGQGTRLTVV.

V gene TRBV6-5 combines with J gene TRBJ2-2; D is possibly TRBD2 (5 bases). The CDR3 sequence is 14 residues long. Germline CDR1 reads MNHEY; CDR2 reads SVGAGI. The V end lost 5 bases, the J end lost 0 bases, and 7 bases lay between the germline ends. CDR3 amino acids: CASSPDSNTGELFF. CDR3 sequence (DNA): TGTGCCAGCAGTCCGGACTCGAACACCGGGGAGCTGTTTTTT.

This clone was observed a few times. The chain couples TRBV14 to TRBJ2-7, with D unresolved. CDR1 and CDR2 from the germline V gene are SGHDN and FVKESK. CDR3 length equals 13 residues. Trimming took 3 bases from V and 0 from J, leaving 6 bases between them. CDR3 bases: TGTGCCAGCAGCCAGAGCGACTCCTACGAGCAGTACTTC. It codes for CASSQSDSYEQYF. Variable domain in full (rest from reference TRBV14 and TRBJ2-7): EAGVTQFPSHSVIEKGQTVTLRCDPISGHDNLYWYRRVMGKEIKFLLHFVKESKQDESGMPNNRFLAERTGGTYSTLKVQPAELEDSGVYFCASSQSDSYEQYFGPGTRLTVT.

This clone came up a few times. The chain uses TRBV4-1 and TRBJ2-1; D gene ambiguous. Germline CDR1 is MGHRA and CDR2 is YSYEKL. This CDR3 has 13 amino acids. V was clipped by 0 bases and J by 5 bases, with 5 bases between them. This CDR3 is CASSQDPNNEQFF. The CDR3 nucleotides read TGCGCCAGCAGCCAAGATCCCAACAATGAGCAGTTCTTC.

This chain uses TRBV4-1 with TRBJ1-5; D ambiguous. Germline-derived CDR1 and CDR2 are MGHRA and YSYEKL. The germline V and J ends were trimmed by 1 base and 2 bases, with 6 bases remaining between them. CDR3 length: 14 amino acids. The CDR3 DNA sequence: TGCGCCAGCAGCCAAGTTAGGGGCAATCAGCCCCAGCATTTT. It is translated as CASSQVRGNQPQHF.

V usage is TRBV13 and J usage is TRBJ1-1; D is unclear. The V end was cut by 0 bases, the J end by 7 bases, with 9 bases between. CDR3 length: 13 amino acids. Germline-derived CDR1 and CDR2 are PRHDT and FYEKMQ (reference sequence). CDR3 coding DNA: TGTGCCAGCAGCTTAGGGGTGGGTGTTGAAGCTTTCTTT. Translation gives CASSLGVGVEAFF.

This clone was detected once. V gene TRBV11-1 combines with J gene TRBJ1-2; tentative D call: TRBD1 (5 bases). The V end was cut by 0 bases, the J end by 0 bases, with 11 bases between. Germline CDR1 is SGHAT and CDR2 is FQDESV (reference sequence). The CDR3 covers 16 residues. The CDR3 DNA reads TGTGCCAGCAGCTTAGCTGGGGCAGGGACTAACTATGGCTACACCTTC. This translates into CASSLAGAGTNYGYTF.

This sequence joins TRBV28 and TRBJ1-4; TRBD1 aligns across 9 bases. Trimming at V came to 5 bases and at J to 3 bases, leaving 4 bases not matched to a gene. Germline V CDR1 and CDR2: MDHEN, SYDVKM. The CDR3 spans 15 residues. CDR3 sequence (DNA): TGTGCCAGCAGTCCCCGGACAGGGGCTAATGAAAAACTGTTTTTT. This sequence encodes CASSPRTGANEKLFF.

The chain couples TRBV11-3 to TRBJ2-5; 8 bases line up with TRBD1. V lost 5 bases and J lost 5; bases outside the gene matches: 4. There are 13 residues in the CDR3. Germline CDR1 is SGHNT and CDR2 is YENEEA. For the CDR3, the DNA is TGTGCCAGCAGCGCCTGGACAGGGGAGACCCAGTACTTC. Its translation: CASSAWTGETQYF. The variable domain in full, with the rest retrieved from reference TRBV11-3 and TRBJ2-5, is EAGVVQSPRYKIIEKKQPVAFWCNPISGHNTLYWYLQNLGQGPELLIRYENEEAVDDSQLPKDRFSAERLKGVDSTLKIQPAELGDSAVYLCASSAWTGETQYFGPGTRLLVL.

The rearrangement links TRBV28 to TRBJ1-5; 12 positions match TRBD1. J lost 6 bases, V lost 7 bases, and 10 bases had no gene match. This CDR3 has 16 residues. Germline-derived CDR1 and CDR2 are MDHEN and SYDVKM. The CDR3 DNA reads as TGTGCCAGCACCACCGGGACAGGGGGCCCGGGTCAGCCCCAGCATTTT. Its translation is CASTTGTGGPGQPQHF.

This CDR3 reads CASRLDRVNTEAFF. The CDR3 region has the DNA TGTGCCAGCAGGCTGGACAGGGTGAACACTGAAGCTTTCTTT. The chain is built from TRBV2 and TRBJ1-1, with 8 bases identical to TRBD1. Germline assignment: CDR1 SNHLY and CDR2 FYNNEI. The CDR3 covers 14 residues. Trimming at V came to 6 bases and at J to 0 bases, leaving 3 bases not matched to a gene.

J is TRBJ2-5 and V is TRBV7-9; TRBD2 matches at 12 bases. J lost 2 bases, V lost 5 bases, and 9 bases had no gene match. The CDR3 extends over 17 amino acids. Germline V gene data show CDR1 as SEHNR and CDR2 as FQNEAQ (reference sequence). DNA of the CDR3: TGTGCCAGCAGCGTTGGGACTAGCGGGTCGATACAAGAGACCCAGTACTTC. Translated, it gives CASSVGTSGSIQETQYF.

The chain recombines TRBV11-1 with TRBJ2-2; D could derive from TRBD1 or TRBD2 (5 bases each). The CDR3 is made up of 15 amino acids. Deletions cut 6 bases from V and 2 bases from J, with 13 bases between. CDR1 and CDR2 from the germline V gene are SGHAT and FQDESV (reference sequence). This chain's CDR3 is CASSPVRGNTGELFF. The DNA for the CDR3 is TGTGCCAGCAGTCCCGTGAGGGGTAACACCGGGGAGCTGTTTTTT.

This chain uses TRBV9 with TRBJ2-1; either TRBD1 or TRBD2 may supply D (6 bases each). CDR3 length: 15 amino acids. CDR1 SGDLS and CDR2 YYNGEE come from the germline V gene. V lost 5 bases and J 2 bases, leaving 14 bases between the germline ends. The DNA for the CDR3 is TGTGCCAGCAGTGAGGGGGGAGGAGCCTACAATGAGCAGTTCTTC. Amino acid sequence: CASSEGGGAYNEQFF. Full variable domain (remainder filled in from reference TRBV9 and TRBJ2-1): DSGVTQTPKHLITATGQRVTLRCSPRSGDLSVYWYQQSLDQGLQFLIQYYNGEERAKGNILERFSAQQFPDLHSELNLSSLELGDSALYFCASSEGGGAYNEQFFGPGTRLTVL.